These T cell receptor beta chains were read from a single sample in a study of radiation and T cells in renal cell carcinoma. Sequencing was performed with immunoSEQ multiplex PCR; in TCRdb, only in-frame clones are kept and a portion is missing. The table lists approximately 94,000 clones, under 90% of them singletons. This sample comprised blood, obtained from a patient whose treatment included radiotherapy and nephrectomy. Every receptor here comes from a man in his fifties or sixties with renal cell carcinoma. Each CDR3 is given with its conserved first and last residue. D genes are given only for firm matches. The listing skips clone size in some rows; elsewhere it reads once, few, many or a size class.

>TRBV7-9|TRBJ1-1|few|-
CASSGPGTIEAFF
TGTGCCAGCAGCGGGCCCGGGACTATTGAAGCTTTCTTT
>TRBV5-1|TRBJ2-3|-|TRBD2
CASSPGTSWITDTQYF
TGCGCCAGCAGCCCCGGGACTAGCTGGATTACAGATACGCAGTATTTT
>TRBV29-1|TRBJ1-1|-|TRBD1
CSVPGQGNTEAFF
TGCAGCGTCCCGGGACAGGGGAACACTGAAGCTTTCTTT
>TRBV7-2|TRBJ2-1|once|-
CASSDYGGGTNEQFF
TGTGCCAGCAGCGATTACGGGGGCGGGACCAATGAGCAGTTCTTC
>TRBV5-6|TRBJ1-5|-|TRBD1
CASSWDRSSNQPQHF
TGTGCCAGCAGCTGGGACAGGTCTAGCAATCAGCCCCAGCATTTT
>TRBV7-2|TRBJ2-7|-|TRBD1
CASSLQTGGLSYEQYF
TGTGCCAGCAGCCTACAGACAGGGGGTCTCTCCTACGAGCAGTACTTC
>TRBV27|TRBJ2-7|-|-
CASSLALTGTFYSYEQYF
TGTGCCAGCAGTTTAGCGCTCACCGGGACTTTTTATTCCTACGAGCAGTACTTC
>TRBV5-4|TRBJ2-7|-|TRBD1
CASSLGRQGAHEQYF
TGTGCCAGCAGCTTGGGTCGGCAGGGGGCCCACGAGCAGTACTTC
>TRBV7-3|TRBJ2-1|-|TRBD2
CASSLTGGGRAYNEQFF
TGTGCCAGCAGCTTAACGGGCGGCGGGAGGGCCTACAATGAGCAGTTCTTC
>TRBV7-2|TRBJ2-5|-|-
CASSLAGRETQYF
TGTGCCAGCAGCTTAGCGGGCCGAGAGACCCAGTACTTC